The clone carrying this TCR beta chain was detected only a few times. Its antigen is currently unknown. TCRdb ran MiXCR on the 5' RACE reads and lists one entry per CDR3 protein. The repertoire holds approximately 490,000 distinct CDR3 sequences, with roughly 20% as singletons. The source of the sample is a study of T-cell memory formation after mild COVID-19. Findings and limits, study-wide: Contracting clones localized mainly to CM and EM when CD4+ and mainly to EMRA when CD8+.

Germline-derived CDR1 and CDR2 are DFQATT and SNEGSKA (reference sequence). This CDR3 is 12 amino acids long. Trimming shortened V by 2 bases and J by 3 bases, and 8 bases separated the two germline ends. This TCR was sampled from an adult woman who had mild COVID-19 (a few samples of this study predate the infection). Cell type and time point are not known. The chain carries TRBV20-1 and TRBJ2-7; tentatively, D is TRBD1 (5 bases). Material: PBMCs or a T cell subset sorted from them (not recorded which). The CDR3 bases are TGCAGTGCTAGACGCAGGGACTACGAGCAGTACTTC. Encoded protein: CSARRRDYEQYF.